Detailed here is one T cell receptor (beta chain). As yet, its antigen is unknown. The CDR3 consists of 15 residues. Germline CDR1 is SGHRS and CDR2 is YFSETQ. V gave up 1 base and J gave up 7 bases, with 15 bases separating them. These data come from a study of vaccination effects on CD4 cells after COVID-19. Before sequencing took place, the ViraFEST assay used viral peptide pools to expand antigen-specific CD4+ T cells. Investigators separated out CD4+ T cells once around eleven days of culture had passed. Sometime from March through December 2020, the person acquired a SARS-CoV-2 infection that PCR confirmed. Replacing half the medium with IL-2 medium was done on days 3 and 7. Broader study findings: Spike-reactive clones present post-vaccine in convalescents were predominantly new vaccine-induced clones. The study got few convalescent patients and did not collect any early post-infection timepoints.

Here immunoSEQ multiplex PCR was the method, and the copy in TCRdb shows in-frame clones only, minus some. Of around 30,000 clones in the sample, 69% are singletons; the top ten hold roughly 18%. The specimen was CD4+ T cells from PBMCs cultured with SARS-CoV-2 spike peptides, collected before COVID-19 vaccination. The TCR originated in a human donor who had a prior SARS-CoV-2 infection. This chain connects TRBV5-1 to TRBJ2-1, with a possible D match to TRBD1 (6 bases). CDR3 in amino acids: CASSLFGRGENEQFF. The CDR3 coding sequence is TGCGCCAGCAGCTTGTTCGGCAGGGGAGAGAATGAGCAGTTCTTC.